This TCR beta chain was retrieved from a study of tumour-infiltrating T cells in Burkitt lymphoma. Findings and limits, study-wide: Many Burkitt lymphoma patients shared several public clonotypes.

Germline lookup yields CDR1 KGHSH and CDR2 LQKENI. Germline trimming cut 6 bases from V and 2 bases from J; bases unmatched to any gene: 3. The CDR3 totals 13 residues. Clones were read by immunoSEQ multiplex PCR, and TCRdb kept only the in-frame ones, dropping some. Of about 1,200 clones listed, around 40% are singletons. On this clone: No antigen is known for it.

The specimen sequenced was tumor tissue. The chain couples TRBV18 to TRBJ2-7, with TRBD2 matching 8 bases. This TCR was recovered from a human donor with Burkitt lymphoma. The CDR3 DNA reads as TGTGCCAGCTCGACTAGCGTAACCTACGAGCAGTACTTC. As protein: CASSTSVTYEQYF.